One and the same sample provided the 16 T cell receptor beta chains below, sequenced in a study of OX40 agonist ivuxolimab in advanced cancers. Here immunoSEQ multiplex PCR was the method, and the copy in TCRdb shows in-frame clones only, minus some. This table has 35,000 to 40,000 clones, approximately 90% appearing once. The material was CD4+ or CD8+ T cells sorted from blood, obtained in a trial of the OX40 agonist ivuxolimab. These TCRs come from an adult with an advanced solid tumor such as melanoma, head and neck, liver or kidney cancer.

This chain uses TRBV27 with TRBJ2-6; no definite D call. Germline assignment: CDR1 MNHEY and CDR2 SMNVEV (reference sequence). V lost 2 bases, J lost 4 bases, and 6 bases lay in between. The CDR3 runs to 14 residues. The CDR3 DNA reads as TGTGCCAGCAGTTTAGGGTCCGGGGCCAACGTCCTGACTTTC. Translated, it gives CASSLGSGANVLTF.

The V call is TRBV11-2, the J call TRBJ1-1; TRBD1 is a possible D gene (6 bases). CDR3 size: 14 residues. Between the trimmed V and J ends, which lost 5 bases and 0 bases, there was a span of 10 bases. Germline V gene lookup returns CDR1 SGHAT and CDR2 FQNNGV. The CDR3 bases are TGTGCCAGCAGCCTTAACAGGGTGAACACTGAAGCTTTCTTT. Translating it yields CASSLNRVNTEAFF.

The rearrangement joins TRBV9 to TRBJ2-1; 10 bases are shared with TRBD2. V dropped 2 bases and J dropped 8; count of bases not matched to a gene: 10. The CDR3 is 16 residues long. Germline values: CDR1 SGDLS, CDR2 YYNGEE. CDR3 loop: CASSVEGLAAFDEQFF. CDR3 DNA sequence: TGTGCCAGCAGCGTTGAAGGACTAGCGGCGTTCGATGAGCAGTTCTTC.

The rearrangement links TRBV9 to TRBJ2-1; TRBD1 agrees at 9 bases. With V trimmed by 5 bases and J by 3 bases, 9 bases remained unmatched. The V gene's germline CDR1 is SGDLS and CDR2 YYNGEE. The CDR3 sequence is 16 residues long. The CDR3 DNA sequence: TGTGCCAGCAGTTCCCCCCGGGACAGGGTCTACAATGAGCAGTTCTTC. This sequence encodes CASSSPRDRVYNEQFF.

This clone was seen only a few times. The rearrangement uses TRBV30 and TRBJ1-4; D is unclear. This CDR3 has 15 residues. V was shortened by 0 bases and J by 2 bases, with 10 bases between the two germline ends. CDR1 is GTSNPN and CDR2 is SVGIG in the germline V gene (reference sequence). This chain's CDR3 is CAWSVTRLTNEKLFF. CDR3 coding DNA: TGTGCCTGGAGTGTAACGCGGCTGACTAATGAAAAACTGTTTTTT.

The rearrangement links TRBV12-5 to TRBJ2-1; 7 nucleotides match TRBD1. In germline, CDR1 is LGHNT, CDR2 FRNRAP. The length of the CDR3 is 14 residues. Losses at the gene ends were 1 base for V and 5 bases for J; bases not matched to a gene: 2. The CDR3 here is CASGLEGADNEQFF. In nucleotides, the CDR3 is TGTGCTAGTGGTTTGGAGGGGGCGGACAATGAGCAGTTCTTC.

The chain is built from TRBV6-6 and TRBJ1-4; D ambiguous. The V gene's germline CDR1 is MNHNY and CDR2 SVGAGI (reference sequence). Deletions cut 7 bases from V and 0 bases from J, with 12 bases between. CDR3 length: 15 amino acids. CDR3 loop: CASTAYRTTNEKLFF. The CDR3, as DNA: TGTGCCAGCACAGCGTACCGGACAACTAATGAAAAACTGTTTTTT.

The rearrangement links TRBV7-2 to TRBJ2-4; 7 bases fit TRBD2. Per the germline V gene, CDR1 is SGHTA and CDR2 is FQGNSA. The CDR3 covers 19 residues. J gave up 0 bases and V 3 bases, and 14 bases lay outside the gene matches. The CDR3 reads CASSFSRVAGLLAKNIQYF. CDR3 coding DNA: TGTGCCAGCAGCTTTAGTAGGGTAGCGGGTCTACTAGCCAAAAACATTCAGTACTTC.

This sequence joins TRBV6-5 and TRBJ1-1; TRBD1 is a possible D gene (6 bases). The germline V gene encodes CDR1 MNHEY and CDR2 SVGAGI. The length of the CDR3 is 14 residues. The germline V and J ends were trimmed by 4 bases and 4 bases, with 13 bases remaining between them. CDR3 coding DNA: TGTGCCAGCAGTTTAACAGGGTTGGTCACTGAAGCTTTCTTT. It encodes CASSLTGLVTEAFF.

The gene calls are TRBV30 and TRBJ2-7; the D gene is possibly TRBD1 (5 bases). This CDR3 has 13 residues. Germline CDR1 GTSNPN, CDR2 SVGIG (reference sequence). V shed 0 bases and J shed 6 bases, with 12 bases lying between them. CDR3 loop: CAWSVCRECEQYV. The CDR3 coding sequence is TGTGCCTGGAGTGTATGCAGGGAATGCGAGCAGTACGTC.

The rearrangement uses TRBV29-1 and TRBJ2-7; 8 bases match TRBD1. In germline, CDR1 is SQVTM, CDR2 ANQGSEA. CDR3 length equals 13 residues. Losses at the gene ends were 3 bases for V and 3 bases for J; bases not matched to a gene: 4. The CDR3: CSVDVGQVYEQYF. In nucleotides, the CDR3 is TGCAGCGTTGACGTGGGACAGGTCTACGAGCAGTACTTC.

The CDR3: CASSPAYGETYEQYV. As DNA, the CDR3 is TGTGCCAGCAGCCCAGCATATGGGGAGACCTACGAGCAGTACGTC. V is TRBV7-9 and J is TRBJ2-7; tentative D call: TRBD2 (5 bases). The CDR3 consists of 15 residues. Per germline, CDR1 SEHNR and CDR2 FQNEAQ (reference sequence). V was cut by 5 bases and J by 2 bases, with 16 bases left in between.

As to this clone: Germline and junction disagree at one end, which may indicate a read error. This chain connects TRBV27 to TRBJ1-1, with unresolved D. Germline V gives CDR1 MNHEY, CDR2 SMNVEV (reference sequence). This CDR3 comprises 13 residues. The DNA for the CDR3 is TGTGCCAGCAGTTTATCGGGGAACGCTGAAGCTTTCTTT. Its protein is CASSLSGNAEAFF.

The chain joins TRBV15 to TRBJ1-1; TRBD1 aligns across 9 bases. The CDR3 is made up of 14 amino acids. Germline V gene lookup returns CDR1 LNHNV and CDR2 YYDKDF (reference sequence). The ends lost 1 base at V and 5 bases at J; junction bases unmatched: 2. The CDR3 loop reads CATSRAGQGTEAFF. The CDR3 coding sequence is TGTGCCACCAGCAGAGCCGGACAGGGGACTGAAGCTTTCTTT.

As DNA, the CDR3 is TGTGCCAGCAGTTTAACTAGGCCCACAGATACGCAGTATTTT. It codes for CASSLTRPTDTQYF. J is TRBJ2-3 and V is TRBV27, with a tentative D call TRBD2 (5 bases). This CDR3 is built from 14 residues. CDR1 is MNHEY and CDR2 is SMNVEV in the germline V gene (reference sequence). V was clipped by 2 bases and J by 2 bases, with 8 bases between them.

The chain uses TRBV6-5 and TRBJ1-1; the D is unclear. The V gene's germline CDR1 is MNHEY and CDR2 SVGAGI. V was shortened by 1 base and J by 3 bases, with 3 bases between the two germline ends. There are 12 residues in the CDR3. The chain's CDR3 is CASSYLDTEAFF. CDR3 nucleotide sequence: TGTGCCAGCAGTTACTTGGACACTGAAGCTTTCTTT.